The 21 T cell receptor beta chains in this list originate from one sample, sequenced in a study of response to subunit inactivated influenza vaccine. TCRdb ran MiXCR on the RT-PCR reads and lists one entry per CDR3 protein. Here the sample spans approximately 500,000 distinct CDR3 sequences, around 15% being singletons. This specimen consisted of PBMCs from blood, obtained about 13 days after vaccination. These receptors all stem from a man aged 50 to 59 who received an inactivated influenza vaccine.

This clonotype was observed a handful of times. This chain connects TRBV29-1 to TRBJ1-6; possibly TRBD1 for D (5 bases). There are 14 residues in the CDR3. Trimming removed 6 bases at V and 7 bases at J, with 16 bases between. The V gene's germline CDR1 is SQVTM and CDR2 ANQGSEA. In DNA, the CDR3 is TGCAGCGTGGCCTCCGGGACGAGGAATTCACCCCTCCACTTT. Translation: CSVASGTRNSPLHF.

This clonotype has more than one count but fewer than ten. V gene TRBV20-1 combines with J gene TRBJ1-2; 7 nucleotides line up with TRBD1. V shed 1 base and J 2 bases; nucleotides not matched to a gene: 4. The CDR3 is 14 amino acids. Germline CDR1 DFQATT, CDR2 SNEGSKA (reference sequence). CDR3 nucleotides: TGCAGTGCTAGAGCGGGACAGCCAAACTATGGCTACACCTTC. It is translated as CSARAGQPNYGYTF.

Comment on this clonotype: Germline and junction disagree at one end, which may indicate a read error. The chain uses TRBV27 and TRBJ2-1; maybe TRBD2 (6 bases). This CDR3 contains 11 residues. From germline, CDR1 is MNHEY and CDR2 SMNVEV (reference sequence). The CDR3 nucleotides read TGTGCCAGCAGCAGAAGCGGGCGAGTCTACTTC. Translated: CASSRSGRVYF.

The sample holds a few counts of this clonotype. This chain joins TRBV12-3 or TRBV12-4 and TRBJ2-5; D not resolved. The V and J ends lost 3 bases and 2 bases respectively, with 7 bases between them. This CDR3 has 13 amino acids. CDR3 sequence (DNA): TGTGCCAGCAGTTTTAAGCTACAAGAGACCCAGTACTTC. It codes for CASSFKLQETQYF.

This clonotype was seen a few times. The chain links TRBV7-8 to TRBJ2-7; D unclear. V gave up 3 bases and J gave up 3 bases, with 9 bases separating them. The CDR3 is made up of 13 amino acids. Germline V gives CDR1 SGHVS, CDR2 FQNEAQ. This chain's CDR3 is CASSLGKLYEQYF. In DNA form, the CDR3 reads TGTGCCAGCAGCTTGGGCAAACTCTACGAGCAGTACTTC.

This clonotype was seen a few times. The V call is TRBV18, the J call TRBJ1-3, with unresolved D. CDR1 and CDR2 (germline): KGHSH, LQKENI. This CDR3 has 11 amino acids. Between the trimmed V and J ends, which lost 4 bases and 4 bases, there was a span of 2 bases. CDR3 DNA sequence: TGTGCCAGCTCACAAGGAAACACCATATATTTT. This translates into CASSQGNTIYF.

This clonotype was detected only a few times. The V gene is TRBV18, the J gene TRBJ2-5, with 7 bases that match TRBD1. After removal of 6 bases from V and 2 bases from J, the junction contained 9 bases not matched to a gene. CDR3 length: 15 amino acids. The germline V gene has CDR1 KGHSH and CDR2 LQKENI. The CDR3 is CASSRPGTEQETQYF. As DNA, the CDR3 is TGTGCCAGCTCCCGTCCTGGGACAGAGCAAGAGACCCAGTACTTC.

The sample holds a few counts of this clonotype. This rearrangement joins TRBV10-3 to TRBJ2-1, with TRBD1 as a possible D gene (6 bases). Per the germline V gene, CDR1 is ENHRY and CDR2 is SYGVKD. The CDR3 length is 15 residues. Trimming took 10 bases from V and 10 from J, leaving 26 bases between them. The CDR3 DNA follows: TGTGCCACTGCCGGACAGCTACCCCCAGTAGGGGAGCAGTTCTTC. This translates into CATAGQLPPVGEQFF.

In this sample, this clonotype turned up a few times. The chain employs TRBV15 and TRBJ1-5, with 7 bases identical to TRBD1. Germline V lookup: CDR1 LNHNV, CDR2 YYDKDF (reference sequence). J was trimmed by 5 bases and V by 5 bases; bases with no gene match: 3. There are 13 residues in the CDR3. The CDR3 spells CATSPGTDQPQHF. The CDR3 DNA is TGTGCCACCAGCCCCGGGACAGATCAGCCCCAGCATTTT.

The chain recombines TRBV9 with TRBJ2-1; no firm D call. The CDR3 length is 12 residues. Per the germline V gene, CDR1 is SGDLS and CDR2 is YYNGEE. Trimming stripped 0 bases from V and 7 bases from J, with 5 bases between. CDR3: CASSVEENEQFF. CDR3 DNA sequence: TGTGCCAGCAGCGTAGAAGAGAATGAGCAGTTCTTC.

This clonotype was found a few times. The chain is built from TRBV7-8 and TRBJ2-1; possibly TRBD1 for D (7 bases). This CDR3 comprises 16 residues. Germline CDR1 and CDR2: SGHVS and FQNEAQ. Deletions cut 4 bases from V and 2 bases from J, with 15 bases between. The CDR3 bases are TGTGCCAGCAGCTCCGGAGGGGGCGGTCCCTACAATGAGCAGTTCTTC. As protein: CASSSGGGGPYNEQFF.

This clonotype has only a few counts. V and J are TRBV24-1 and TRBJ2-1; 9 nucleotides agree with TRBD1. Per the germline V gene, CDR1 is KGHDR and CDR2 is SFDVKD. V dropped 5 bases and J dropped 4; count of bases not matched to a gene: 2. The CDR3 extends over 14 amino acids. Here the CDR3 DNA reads TGTGCCACCAGTGGACAGGGGGGTTACAATGAGCAGTTCTTC. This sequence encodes CATSGQGGYNEQFF.

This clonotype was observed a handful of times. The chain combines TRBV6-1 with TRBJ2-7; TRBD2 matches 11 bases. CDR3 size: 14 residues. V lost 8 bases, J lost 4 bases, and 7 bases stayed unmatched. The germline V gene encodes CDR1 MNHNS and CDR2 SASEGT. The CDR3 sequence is CASSLTSGRYEQYF. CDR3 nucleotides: TGTGCCAGCTCCCTCACTAGCGGGAGATACGAGCAGTACTTC.

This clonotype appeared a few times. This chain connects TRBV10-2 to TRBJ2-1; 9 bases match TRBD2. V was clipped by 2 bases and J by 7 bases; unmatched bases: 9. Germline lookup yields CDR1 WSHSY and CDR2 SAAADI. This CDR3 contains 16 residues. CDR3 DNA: TGCGCCAGCAGTGAGCCGCGGGGGGGCCAGTTAAATGAGCAGTTCTTC. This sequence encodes CASSEPRGGQLNEQFF.

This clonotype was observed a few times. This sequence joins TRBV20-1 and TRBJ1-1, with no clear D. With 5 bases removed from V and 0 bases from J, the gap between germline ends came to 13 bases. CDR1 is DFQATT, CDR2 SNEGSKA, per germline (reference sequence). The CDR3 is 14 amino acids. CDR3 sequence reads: CSARWAGLNTEAFF. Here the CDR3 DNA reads TGCAGTGCTCGGTGGGCCGGTCTGAACACTGAAGCTTTCTTT.

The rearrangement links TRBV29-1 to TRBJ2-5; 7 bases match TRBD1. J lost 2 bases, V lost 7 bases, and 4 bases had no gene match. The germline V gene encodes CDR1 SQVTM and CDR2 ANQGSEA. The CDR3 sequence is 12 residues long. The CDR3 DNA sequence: TGCAGCGCCCTGACAGGGCAAGAGACCCAGTACTTC. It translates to CSALTGQETQYF.

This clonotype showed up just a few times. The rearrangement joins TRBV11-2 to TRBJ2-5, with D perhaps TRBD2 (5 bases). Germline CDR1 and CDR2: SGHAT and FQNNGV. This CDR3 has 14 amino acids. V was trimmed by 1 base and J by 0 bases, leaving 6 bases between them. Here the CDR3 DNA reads TGTGCCAGCAGCTTAGGGCGGGACCAAGAGACCCAGTACTTC. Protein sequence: CASSLGRDQETQYF.

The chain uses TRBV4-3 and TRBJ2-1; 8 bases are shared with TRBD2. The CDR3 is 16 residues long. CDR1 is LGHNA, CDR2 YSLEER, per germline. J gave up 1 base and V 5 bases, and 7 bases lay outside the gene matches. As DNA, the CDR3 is TGCGCCAGCAGCTTCAGAGCGGGAGTTTCCTACAATGAGCAGTTCTTC. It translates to CASSFRAGVSYNEQFF.

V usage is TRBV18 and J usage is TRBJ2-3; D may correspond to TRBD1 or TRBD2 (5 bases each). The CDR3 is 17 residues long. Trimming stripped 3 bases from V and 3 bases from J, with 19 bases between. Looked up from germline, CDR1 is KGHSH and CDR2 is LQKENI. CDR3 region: CASSPPRAGRRTDTQYF. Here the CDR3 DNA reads TGTGCCAGCTCACCGCCAAGGGCAGGGAGAAGGACAGATACGCAGTATTTT. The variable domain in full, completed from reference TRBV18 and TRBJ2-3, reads NAGVMQNPRHLVRRRGQEARLRCSPMKGHSHVYWYRQLPEEGLKFMVYLQKENIIDESGMPKERFSAEFPKEGPSILRIQQVVRGDSAAYFCASSPPRAGRRTDTQYFGPGTRLTVL.

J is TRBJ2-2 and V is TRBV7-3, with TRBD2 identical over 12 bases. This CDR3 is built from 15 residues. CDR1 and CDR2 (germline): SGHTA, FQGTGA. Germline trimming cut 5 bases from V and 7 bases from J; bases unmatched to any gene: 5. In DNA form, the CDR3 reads TGTGCCAGCAGCACTGGACTAGCGGGGAACGGGGAGCTGTTTTTT. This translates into CASSTGLAGNGELFF. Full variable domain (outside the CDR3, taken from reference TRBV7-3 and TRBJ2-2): GAGVSQTPSNKVTEKGKYVELRCDPISGHTALYWYRQSLGQGPEFLIYFQGTGAADDSGLPNDRFFAVRPEGSVSTLKIQRTERGDSAVYLCASSTGLAGNGELFFGEGSRLTVL.

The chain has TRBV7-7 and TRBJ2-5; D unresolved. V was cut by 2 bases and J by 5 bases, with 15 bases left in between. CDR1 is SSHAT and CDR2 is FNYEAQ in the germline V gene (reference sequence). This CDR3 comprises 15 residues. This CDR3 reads CASSLFPTVGETQYF. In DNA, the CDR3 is TGTGCCAGCAGCTTATTTCCCACAGTCGGGGAGACCCAGTACTTC. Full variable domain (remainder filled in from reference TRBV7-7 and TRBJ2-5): GAGVSQSPRYKVTKRGQDVTLRCDPISSHATLYWYQQALGQGPEFLTYFNYEAQPDKSGLPSDRFSAERPEGSISTLTIQRTEQRDSAMYRCASSLFPTVGETQYFGPGTRLLVL.